Detailed here is one T cell receptor beta chain. These data come from a study of blood T cell repertoires in COVID-19. All enrollees were about 18 to 90 years old and from 25 or so US areas. Cohorts were assigned according to the clinical history that participants reported. The method was immunoSEQ multiplex PCR; TCRdb's version includes in-frame clones alone and lacks a portion of them. This sample has around 230,000 clones, with approximately 89% found just once. This CDR3 spans 13 amino acids. V dropped 4 bases and J dropped 4 bases, with 9 bases sitting between them. The germline V gene has CDR1 SGHRS and CDR2 YFSETQ.

The chain links TRBV5-1 to TRBJ2-4; no clear D gene. The sequencing input was PBMCs or T cells enriched from blood (not recorded which). The clonotype originates from a woman in her thirties or forties with acute COVID-19. The chain's CDR3 is CASSPTGKNIQYF. CDR3 sequence (DNA): TGCGCCAGCAGCCCAACCGGGAAAAACATTCAGTACTTC.